Below are 5 T cell receptor beta chains sequenced from a single sample in a study of CD8 T cells in ankylosing spondylitis. Their cognate antigens are unknown. TCRdb reprocessed the 5' RACE reads via MiXCR and lists one record per CDR3 protein. The sample has about 540,000 distinct CDR3 sequences, roughly an eighth seen once. Whole-study findings and limits: For ankylosing spondylitis blood, a TCR beta motif of roughly 8 highly homologous variants appeared characteristic.

The sequenced sample was blood, either unsorted or a sorted T cell fraction (not recorded which). Receptors originate from a male donor with ankylosing spondylitis.

The chain is built from TRBV6-6 and TRBJ1-1, with D possibly matching TRBD1 (6 bases). CDR1 and CDR2 (germline): MNHNY, SVGAGI (reference sequence). The length of the CDR3 is 13 residues. Trimming stripped 5 bases from V and 6 bases from J, with 13 bases between. This CDR3 is CASSRGARSEAFF. Written as DNA, the CDR3 is TGTGCCAGCAGTCGGGGGGCGCGGTCTGAAGCTTTCTTT.

This clonotype was seen more than once but under ten times. V is TRBV2 and J is TRBJ1-1, with D hard to call. The CDR3 is 11 amino acids. Trimming pared 8 bases from V and 3 bases from J, leaving 7 bases between. Germline V lookup: CDR1 SNHLY, CDR2 FYNNEI. The CDR3 here is CASGQYTEAFF. The DNA of the CDR3 is TGTGCCAGCGGGCAGTACACTGAAGCTTTCTTT.

The chain couples TRBV7-8 to TRBJ2-3; the match to TRBD2 covers 7 bases. The germline V gene encodes CDR1 SGHVS and CDR2 FQNEAQ. The CDR3 is 14 residues long. V lost 5 bases to trimming and J lost 10 bases; unmatched junction nucleotides: 12. For the CDR3, the DNA is TGTGCCAGCAGCCTAGGGGCAGGGAGGGATGCGCAGTATTTT. As protein: CASSLGAGRDAQYF.

This clonotype was recorded a few times. The V and J genes are TRBV20-1 and TRBJ2-7; D gene uncertain. Germline assignment: CDR1 DFQATT and CDR2 SNEGSKA (reference sequence). Trimming shortened V by 3 bases and J by 0 bases, and 9 bases separated the two germline ends. This CDR3 region has 13 residues. The CDR3 DNA is TGCAGTGCTAGCGTACAGACCTCCTACGAGCAGTACTTC. This sequence encodes CSASVQTSYEQYF.

This clonotype appeared a few times. The gene calls are TRBV20-1 and TRBJ1-2; D perhaps matches TRBD1 (5 bases). Trimming took off 5 bases at V and 0 bases at J, with 13 bases between the two ends. The CDR3 has 14 residues. Germline lookup yields CDR1 DFQATT and CDR2 SNEGSKA (reference sequence). The CDR3: CSAHDTGTNYGYTF. In DNA form, the CDR3 reads TGCAGTGCTCATGACACAGGCACTAACTATGGCTACACCTTC.